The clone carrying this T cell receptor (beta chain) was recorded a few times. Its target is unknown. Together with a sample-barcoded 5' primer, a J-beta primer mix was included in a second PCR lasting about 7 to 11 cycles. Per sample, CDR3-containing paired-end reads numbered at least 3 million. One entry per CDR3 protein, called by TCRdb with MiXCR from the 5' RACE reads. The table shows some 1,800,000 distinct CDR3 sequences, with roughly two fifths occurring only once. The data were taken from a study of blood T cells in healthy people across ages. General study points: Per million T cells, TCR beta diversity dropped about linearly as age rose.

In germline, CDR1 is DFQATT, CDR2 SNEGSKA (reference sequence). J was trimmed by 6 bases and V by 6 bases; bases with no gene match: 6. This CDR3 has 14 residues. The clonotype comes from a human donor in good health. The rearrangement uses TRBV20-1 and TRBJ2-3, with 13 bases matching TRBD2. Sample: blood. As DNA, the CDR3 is TGCAGTGCCGCAGGGACTAGCGGGGAGGATACGCAGTATTTT. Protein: CSAAGTSGEDTQYF.